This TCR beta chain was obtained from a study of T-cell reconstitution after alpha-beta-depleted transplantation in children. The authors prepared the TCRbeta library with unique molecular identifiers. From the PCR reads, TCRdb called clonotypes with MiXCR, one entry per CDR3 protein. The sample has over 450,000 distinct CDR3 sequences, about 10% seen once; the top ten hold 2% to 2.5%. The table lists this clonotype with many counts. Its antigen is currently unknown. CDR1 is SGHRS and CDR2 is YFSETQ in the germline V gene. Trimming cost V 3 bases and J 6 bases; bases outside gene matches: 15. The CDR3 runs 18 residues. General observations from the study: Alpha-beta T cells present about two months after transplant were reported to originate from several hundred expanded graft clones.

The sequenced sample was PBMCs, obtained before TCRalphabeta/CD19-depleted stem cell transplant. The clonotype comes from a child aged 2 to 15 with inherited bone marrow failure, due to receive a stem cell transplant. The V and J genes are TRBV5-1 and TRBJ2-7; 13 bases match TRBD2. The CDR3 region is CASSYGLAGALYSGEQYF. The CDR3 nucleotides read TGCGCCAGCAGCTACGGACTAGCGGGAGCGCTATATTCCGGCGAGCAGTACTTC.